This T cell receptor (beta chain) appears in the sequencing data of a study of graft-versus-host responses after intestinal transplantation. The V gene's germline CDR1 is LGHNA and CDR2 YNFKEQ. V lost 8 bases and J 7 bases, leaving 18 bases between the germline ends. This CDR3 spans 14 amino acids. Measured with immunoSEQ multiplex PCR; TCRdb has only the in-frame clones, and not every one. The sample has approximately 100,000 clones, about 82% seen once. General observations from the study: Circulating GvH clones peaking coincided with falling HvG clones soon after transplant. Present in recipient marrow, GvH clones included some that appeared first in ileum or blood. Graft-donor T cell macrochimerism coincided with high graft-versus-host to host-versus-graft clonal ratios in allografts.

As concerns this clone: Its specificity is not known.

The genes are TRBV4-2 and TRBJ2-1; TRBD2 is a possible D gene (6 bases). This clonotype originated in a human patient who received an intestinal transplant, so some T cells may come from the graft donor. The sequences come from PBMCs, collected 255 days after intestinal transplant. The CDR3 loop is CASAETRLVNEQFF. The DNA of the CDR3 is TGTGCCAGCGCGGAGACTAGGTTGGTGAATGAGCAGTTCTTC.